The 24 T cell receptor beta chains below come from one sample, sequenced in a study of Ad26.COV2.S vaccination and SARS-CoV-2 variants. Sequencing used immunoSEQ multiplex PCR; TCRdb keeps in-frame clones, though not all of them. Here the sample spans 300,000 to 400,000 clones, around nine tenths being singletons. As for treatment: some 20 received Ad26.COV2.S at low or high dose, single or two shots; 5 received placebo; per-sample allocation not given. The samples date from day 63 after the first vaccine or placebo injection. Sequencing was performed on peripheral blood, taken in a trial of Ad26.COV2.S vaccine versus placebo. The source is a person aged 18-60 years who received the Ad26.COV2.S COVID-19 vaccine or a placebo.

This clone has a count of ten or more. J is TRBJ1-2 and V is TRBV2; weak D call: TRBD1 (5 bases). Between the trimmed V and J ends, which lost 7 bases and 5 bases, there was a span of 14 bases. In germline, CDR1 is SNHLY, CDR2 FYNNEI. The CDR3 is 13 amino acids. CDR3 sequence: CASMRGSGYGYTF. The CDR3 DNA follows: TGTGCCAGCATGCGGGGCTCGGGGTATGGCTACACCTTC.

This clone was counted between two and nine times. The rearrangement links TRBV6-5 to TRBJ1-2; D is undetermined. Trimming stripped 6 bases from V and 3 bases from J, with 14 bases between. Germline-derived CDR1 and CDR2 are MNHEY and SVGAGI. The CDR3 runs 14 residues. Here the CDR3 DNA reads TGTGCCAGCAGGGTGCTTGATCAAGACTATGGCTACACCTTC. Amino acids: CASRVLDQDYGYTF.

CDR3 sequence: CASSLWIPDNQPQHF. The CDR3 nucleotides read TGTGCCAGCAGTTTATGGATCCCAGACAATCAGCCCCAGCATTTT. J is TRBJ1-5 and V is TRBV28; D uncertain. This CDR3 spans 15 amino acids. Germline CDR1 MDHEN, CDR2 SYDVKM. The V end lost 0 bases, the J end lost 3 bases, and 9 bases lay between the germline ends.

This clone was seen once. V is TRBV7-9 and J is TRBJ1-1, with no clear D. In germline, CDR1 is SEHNR, CDR2 FQNEAQ (reference sequence). The CDR3 spans 16 residues. V lost 1 base and J 0 bases, leaving 12 bases between the germline ends. Here the CDR3 DNA reads TGTGCCAGCAGCTTAGTGGTCAGTCTGATGAACACTGAAGCTTTCTTT. This codes for CASSLVVSLMNTEAFF.

This CDR3 reads CASRAGPNQPQHF. The CDR3 nucleotides are TGTGCCAGCAGGGCAGGGCCTAATCAGCCCCAGCATTTT. V usage is TRBV25-1 and J usage is TRBJ1-5, with D perhaps TRBD1 (5 bases). Looked up from germline, CDR1 is MGHDK and CDR2 is SYGVNS. This CDR3 region has 13 residues. V was shortened by 6 bases and J by 4 bases, with 10 bases between the two germline ends.

This clone appeared once. The genes are TRBV7-3 and TRBJ1-3; D unclear. CDR1 and CDR2 from the germline V gene are SGHTA and FQGTGA. V was cut by 0 bases and J by 0 bases, with 12 bases left in between. The CDR3 spans 17 residues. DNA of the CDR3: TGTGCCAGCAGCTTAACCGCGGGCTATCACTCTGGAAACACCATATATTTT. The encoded protein is CASSLTAGYHSGNTIYF.

This sequence joins TRBV27 and TRBJ1-2, with unresolved D. Per germline, CDR1 MNHEY and CDR2 SMNVEV (reference sequence). CDR3 length: 13 residues. The V end was cut by 7 bases, the J end by 8 bases, with 17 bases between. The CDR3 spells CASTGSLIGGYTF. CDR3 nucleotide sequence: TGTGCCAGCACAGGTTCGTTAATTGGCGGCTACACCTTC.

V usage is TRBV14 and J usage is TRBJ2-2; D unclear. Germline-derived CDR1 and CDR2 are SGHDN and FVKESK. The V end was cut by 0 bases, the J end by 0 bases, with 8 bases between. The CDR3 runs 16 residues. For the CDR3, the DNA is TGTGCCAGCAGCCAAGATCGGGCGGCGAACACCGGGGAGCTGTTTTTT. It translates to CASSQDRAANTGELFF. Full variable domain (rest looked up from reference TRBV14 and TRBJ2-2): EAGVTQFPSHSVIEKGQTVTLRCDPISGHDNLYWYRRVMGKEIKFLLHFVKESKQDESGMPNNRFLAERTGGTYSTLKVQPAELEDSGVYFCASSQDRAANTGELFFGEGSRLTVL.

The V and J genes are TRBV5-1 and TRBJ2-7; the D gene is possibly TRBD2 (7 bases). Between the trimmed V and J ends, which lost 7 bases and 1 base, there was a span of 18 bases. Germline V gene sequence: CDR1 SGHRS, CDR2 YFSETQ. The CDR3 is made up of 15 amino acids. CDR3 amino acids: CASRITGGESYEQYF. The CDR3, as DNA: TGCGCCAGCCGAATTACGGGGGGCGAGTCCTACGAGCAGTACTTC.

This chain links TRBV28 with TRBJ1-6, with TRBD1 identical over 8 bases. Germline V gene lookup returns CDR1 MDHEN and CDR2 SYDVKM. Unmatched junction bases numbered 0, after V lost 0 bases and J lost 8 bases. This CDR3 has 14 amino acids. For the CDR3, the DNA is TGTGCCAGCAGTTTATGGACAGGGGATTCACCCCTCCACTTT. Translated: CASSLWTGDSPLHF.

The CDR3 reads CASSQALGETQYF. In nucleotides, the CDR3 is TGTGCCAGCAGCCAAGCCCTTGGGGAGACCCAGTACTTC. The chain links TRBV7-2 to TRBJ2-5; D gene unclear. Trimming shortened V by 5 bases and J by 5 bases, and 12 bases separated the two germline ends. Germline values: CDR1 SGHTA, CDR2 FQGNSA. The CDR3 is 13 residues long.

V usage is TRBV14 and J usage is TRBJ1-4, with TRBD1 as a possible D gene (5 bases). Trimming removed 8 bases from V and 3 bases from J, with 10 bases in between. The CDR3 has 13 residues. Germline V CDR1 and CDR2: SGHDN, FVKESK. CDR3 loop: CASQGRANEKLFF. Here the CDR3 DNA reads TGTGCCAGCCAGGGAAGGGCTAATGAAAAACTGTTTTTT.

This clone was observed once. This rearrangement joins TRBV5-4 to TRBJ2-2; no definite D call. V dropped 3 bases and J dropped 0 bases, with 12 bases sitting between them. There are 16 residues in the CDR3. The germline CDR1 and CDR2 sequences are SGHNT and YYREEE (reference sequence). The CDR3 region is CASSSEDVANTGELFF. The CDR3 DNA reads TGTGCCAGCAGCTCAGAAGACGTAGCGAACACCGGGGAGCTGTTTTTT.

The chain couples TRBV7-2 to TRBJ2-7; D remains ambiguous. CDR3 length: 10 amino acids. From germline, CDR1 is SGHTA and CDR2 FQGNSA. The ends were cut back, 1 base at V and 11 bases at J, with 6 bases in the middle. Here the CDR3 DNA reads TGTGCCAGCAGCTTAGGAAGAAAGTACTTC. Protein sequence: CASSLGRKYF.

The genes are TRBV6-2 or TRBV6-3 and TRBJ2-3; weak D call: TRBD1 (6 bases). V lost 2 bases to trimming and J lost 1 base, with 7 bases between them. CDR1 and CDR2 from the germline V gene are MNHEY and SVGEGT. CDR3 length: 14 residues. CDR3 coding DNA: TGTGCCAGCAGTTACGGGGGCGGCACAGATACGCAGTATTTT. It encodes CASSYGGGTDTQYF.

The rearrangement joins TRBV15 to TRBJ2-7, with 11 bases fitting TRBD2. The CDR3 runs 14 residues. In germline, CDR1 is LNHNV, CDR2 YYDKDF (reference sequence). The V and J ends lost 4 bases and 6 bases, in that order; junction bases with no gene match: 5. Here the CDR3 DNA reads TGTGCCACCAGCACCCCCACTAGCGGGAGCGAGCAGTACTTC. It specifies CATSTPTSGSEQYF. Complete variable domain (other parts from reference TRBV15 and TRBJ2-7): DAMVIQNPRYQVTQFGKPVTLSCSQTLNHNVMYWYQQKSSQAPKLLFHYYDKDFNNEADTPDNFQSRRPNTSFCFLDIRSPGLGDTAMYLCATSTPTSGSEQYFGPGTRLTVT.

This sequence joins TRBV4-3 and TRBJ2-2; a weak D match, TRBD1 (6 bases). CDR1 and CDR2 (germline): LGHNA, YSLEER. V lost 3 bases and J lost 1, with 9 bases in between. This CDR3 has 15 residues. CDR3: CASSHSGQNTGELFF. CDR3 DNA sequence: TGCGCCAGCAGCCATTCGGGACAGAACACCGGGGAGCTGTTTTTT.

Written as DNA, the CDR3 is TGTGCCAGCAGCTTGGACAGGGCTGGGGCCAACGTCCTGACTTTC. It translates to CASSLDRAGANVLTF. The chain joins TRBV5-4 to TRBJ2-6; D is perhaps TRBD1 (6 bases). V was clipped by 0 bases and J by 2 bases, with 6 bases between them. CDR3 length equals 15 residues. The germline gives CDR1 SGHNT, CDR2 YYREEE (reference sequence).

This chain connects TRBV7-9 to TRBJ1-4; no definite D call. Deletions cut 1 base from V and 4 bases from J, with 13 bases between. Germline V gene sequence: CDR1 SEHNR, CDR2 FQNEAQ (reference sequence). This CDR3 comprises 16 residues. DNA of the CDR3: TGTGCCAGCAGCTTAGGAAACCTCATGAGTAATGAAAAACTGTTTTTT. This encodes CASSLGNLMSNEKLFF.

The chain uses TRBV25-1 and TRBJ1-6; TRBD1 might be the D (5 bases). The germline CDR1 and CDR2 sequences are MGHDK and SYGVNS. V was trimmed by 3 bases and J by 5 bases, leaving 11 bases between them. CDR3 length: 15 residues. For the CDR3, the DNA is TGTGCCAGCAGTGATGGCGGGGCTGATAATTCACCCCTCCACTTT. Translated, it gives CASSDGGADNSPLHF.

CDR3 loop: CASSPSGLISYEQYF. CDR3 DNA: TGTGCCAGCTCACCATCGGGACTGATCTCCTACGAGCAGTACTTC. The chain has TRBV18 and TRBJ2-7, with a possible D match to TRBD2 (6 bases). This CDR3 has 15 residues. Germline assignment: CDR1 KGHSH and CDR2 LQKENI. The V gene lost 2 bases and the J gene lost 0 bases, with 11 bases spanning the gap.

The J gene is TRBJ2-7, the V gene TRBV29-1; 8 nucleotides line up with TRBD1. Germline V lookup: CDR1 SQVTM, CDR2 ANQGSEA. The junction had 5 bases not matched to a gene; V was cut back by 7 bases and J by 3 bases. The CDR3 runs 12 residues. CDR3 amino acids: CSAGQGRYEQYF. CDR3 nucleotides: TGCAGCGCCGGACAGGGTCGCTACGAGCAGTACTTC.

This chain connects TRBV3-1 (or the pseudogene TRBV3-2) to TRBJ1-5; D gene ambiguous. The CDR3 runs to 15 residues. V was cut by 3 bases and J by 3 bases, with 12 bases left in between. The germline gives CDR1 LGHDT, CDR2 YNNKEL (reference sequence). This CDR3 reads CASSQRVGTNQPQHF. CDR3 nucleotides: TGTGCCAGCAGCCAGCGGGTGGGCACCAATCAGCCCCAGCATTTT.

The chain joins TRBV12-3 or TRBV12-4 to TRBJ1-1; perhaps TRBD1 as D (6 bases). Trimming removed 6 bases from V and 9 bases from J, with 17 bases in between. The CDR3 covers 13 residues. CDR3 nucleotides: TGTGCCAGCAGGTTTTTCTCAACAGGGCAAGCTTTCTTT. Protein: CASRFFSTGQAFF.